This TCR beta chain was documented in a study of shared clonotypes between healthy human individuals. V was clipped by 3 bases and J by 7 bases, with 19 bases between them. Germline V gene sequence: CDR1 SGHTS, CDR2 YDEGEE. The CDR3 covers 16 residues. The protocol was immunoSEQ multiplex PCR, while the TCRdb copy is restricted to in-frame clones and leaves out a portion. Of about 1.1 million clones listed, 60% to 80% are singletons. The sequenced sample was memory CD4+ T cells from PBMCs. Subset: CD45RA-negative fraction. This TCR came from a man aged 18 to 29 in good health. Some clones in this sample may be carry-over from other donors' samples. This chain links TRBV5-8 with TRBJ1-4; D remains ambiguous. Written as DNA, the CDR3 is TGTGCCAGCAGCTCGGAGGCGGGATCCTACTTTGAAAAACTGTTTTTT. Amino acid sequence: CASSSEAGSYFEKLFF.